This T cell receptor (beta chain) was sequenced for a study of untreated major depressive disorder (dated by TCRdb to the late 2010s). Some background on the complete study: In this cross-sectional case-control comparison, antidepressant-free major depressive disorder patients and individually matched non-depressed controls were compared on T cell phenotype and TCR repertoire.

The paper's findings and limits, for the study overall: Because of the strict matching and exclusion criteria, the study sample was comparatively small, which limits how generalizable the findings are. For the sequencing comparisons, one-tailed planned tests were applied to only three preselected Vbeta families.

Each depressed patient was pairwise matched to a non-depressed control for sex, age, current smoking status and body mass index. Every participant in the study was of European descent. Controls had no current or lifetime mood disorder and scored 5 or less on the Quick Inventory of Depressive Symptoms-Self Report. All participants were excluded for major medical conditions, Axis I/II comorbidities, regular medication or illicit drug use, or drinking over 100 g alcohol weekly. Approximately 27 ml of peripheral blood was collected into EDTA tubes from each participant. Using the BD IMag Human CD4 T Lymphocyte Enrichment Set, CD4+ T cells were purified from thawed PBMCs via magnetic negative selection. The CD4+ enrichment method typically yielded 90% to 95% purity as confirmed by flow cytometry. A subgroup of roughly five case-control pairs, chosen blind to chemokine receptor expression and flow-cytometric repertoire skewing results, underwent TCRbeta sequencing. All blood samples were collected in the morning at 8:00 a.m., and PBMCs were isolated by Ficoll-Hypaque gradient centrifugation. PBMCs were gradually cooled to -80 degrees C for cryopreservation and then kept in liquid nitrogen until assay.

Comment on this clone: There is no known antigen for this receptor. No per-base quality is available; no much larger clone lies one base away.

The Qiagen DNeasy Blood and Tissue Kit was used to extract total genomic DNA from the purified CD4+ T cells. The TCRbeta CDR3 region, defined according to IMGT, was amplified and sequenced using immunoSEQ immunosequencing protocols. Processing in the source paper ran as follows. The immunoSEQ service preprocessed the raw sequence data to correct PCR and sequencing errors. After being loaded into the immunoSEQ Analyzer, the data underwent further analysis with VDJtools v1.0.7. The paired Wilcoxon signed-rank test was used to test for differences between patients and controls. Drawn from immuneACCESS, this table holds only the in-frame rearrangements with V and J called that TCRdb kept. Clones are partly lost; checked studies trace under half to an unresolved V gene and leave the rest unexplained. That table furnishes V, J and clone size, whereas the DNA furnished D and trimming. The sample profile shows some 21,000 clones; roughly 86% of them were found once. The top ten constitute approximately 0.45% of the sample.

This TCR was recovered from a woman aged 40 to 55 in good health. The sample was CD4+ T cells from PBMCs.

The sequence in DNA is TGCAGCGTTGTGTCCTTTCTGAACACTGAAGCTTTCTTT. Its coded protein is CSVVSFLNTEAFF. The rearrangement combines TRBV29-1 with TRBJ1-1, with the identity of the D gene unclear. V loses 4 bases, J loses 0 bases, and the germline ends lie 9 bases apart. CDR1 is given as SQVTM and CDR2 as ANQGSEA, both from the germline V gene. The CDR3 runs 13 residues from the cysteine to the phenylalanine. CDR3 DNA only is kept here, 39 bases in frame from base 1.